The entry below gives a single T cell receptor beta chain sequence along with its context. The data were taken from a study of blood T cell repertoires in COVID-19. Turning to the study itself: Acute and convalescent COVID-19 samples came from the United States, Italy and Spain. The analysed material was cDNA or gDNA that came from T cells, B-cell-depleted T cells, or PBMCs.

The ends were cut back, 3 bases at V and 3 bases at J, with 5 bases in the middle. Germline CDR1 MNHNS, CDR2 SASEGT. This CDR3 region has 12 residues. Under the authors' procedure: The assay estimated nucleated cells by amplifying reference gene primers. The table came from immunoSEQ multiplex PCR; TCRdb's copy has only in-frame clones and leaves some out. From that table come the V and J calls and clone size; the DNA was used to work out D and trimming. This table holds more than 100,000 clones, 70% to 80% found once. This receptor was identified in an elderly woman with acute or convalescent COVID-19. The J gene is TRBJ1-1, the V gene TRBV6-1; D unclear. Specimen: peripheral blood. This CDR3 reads CASSDRDTEAFF. The CDR3, as DNA: TGTGCCAGCAGTGATCGGGACACTGAAGCTTTCTTT.